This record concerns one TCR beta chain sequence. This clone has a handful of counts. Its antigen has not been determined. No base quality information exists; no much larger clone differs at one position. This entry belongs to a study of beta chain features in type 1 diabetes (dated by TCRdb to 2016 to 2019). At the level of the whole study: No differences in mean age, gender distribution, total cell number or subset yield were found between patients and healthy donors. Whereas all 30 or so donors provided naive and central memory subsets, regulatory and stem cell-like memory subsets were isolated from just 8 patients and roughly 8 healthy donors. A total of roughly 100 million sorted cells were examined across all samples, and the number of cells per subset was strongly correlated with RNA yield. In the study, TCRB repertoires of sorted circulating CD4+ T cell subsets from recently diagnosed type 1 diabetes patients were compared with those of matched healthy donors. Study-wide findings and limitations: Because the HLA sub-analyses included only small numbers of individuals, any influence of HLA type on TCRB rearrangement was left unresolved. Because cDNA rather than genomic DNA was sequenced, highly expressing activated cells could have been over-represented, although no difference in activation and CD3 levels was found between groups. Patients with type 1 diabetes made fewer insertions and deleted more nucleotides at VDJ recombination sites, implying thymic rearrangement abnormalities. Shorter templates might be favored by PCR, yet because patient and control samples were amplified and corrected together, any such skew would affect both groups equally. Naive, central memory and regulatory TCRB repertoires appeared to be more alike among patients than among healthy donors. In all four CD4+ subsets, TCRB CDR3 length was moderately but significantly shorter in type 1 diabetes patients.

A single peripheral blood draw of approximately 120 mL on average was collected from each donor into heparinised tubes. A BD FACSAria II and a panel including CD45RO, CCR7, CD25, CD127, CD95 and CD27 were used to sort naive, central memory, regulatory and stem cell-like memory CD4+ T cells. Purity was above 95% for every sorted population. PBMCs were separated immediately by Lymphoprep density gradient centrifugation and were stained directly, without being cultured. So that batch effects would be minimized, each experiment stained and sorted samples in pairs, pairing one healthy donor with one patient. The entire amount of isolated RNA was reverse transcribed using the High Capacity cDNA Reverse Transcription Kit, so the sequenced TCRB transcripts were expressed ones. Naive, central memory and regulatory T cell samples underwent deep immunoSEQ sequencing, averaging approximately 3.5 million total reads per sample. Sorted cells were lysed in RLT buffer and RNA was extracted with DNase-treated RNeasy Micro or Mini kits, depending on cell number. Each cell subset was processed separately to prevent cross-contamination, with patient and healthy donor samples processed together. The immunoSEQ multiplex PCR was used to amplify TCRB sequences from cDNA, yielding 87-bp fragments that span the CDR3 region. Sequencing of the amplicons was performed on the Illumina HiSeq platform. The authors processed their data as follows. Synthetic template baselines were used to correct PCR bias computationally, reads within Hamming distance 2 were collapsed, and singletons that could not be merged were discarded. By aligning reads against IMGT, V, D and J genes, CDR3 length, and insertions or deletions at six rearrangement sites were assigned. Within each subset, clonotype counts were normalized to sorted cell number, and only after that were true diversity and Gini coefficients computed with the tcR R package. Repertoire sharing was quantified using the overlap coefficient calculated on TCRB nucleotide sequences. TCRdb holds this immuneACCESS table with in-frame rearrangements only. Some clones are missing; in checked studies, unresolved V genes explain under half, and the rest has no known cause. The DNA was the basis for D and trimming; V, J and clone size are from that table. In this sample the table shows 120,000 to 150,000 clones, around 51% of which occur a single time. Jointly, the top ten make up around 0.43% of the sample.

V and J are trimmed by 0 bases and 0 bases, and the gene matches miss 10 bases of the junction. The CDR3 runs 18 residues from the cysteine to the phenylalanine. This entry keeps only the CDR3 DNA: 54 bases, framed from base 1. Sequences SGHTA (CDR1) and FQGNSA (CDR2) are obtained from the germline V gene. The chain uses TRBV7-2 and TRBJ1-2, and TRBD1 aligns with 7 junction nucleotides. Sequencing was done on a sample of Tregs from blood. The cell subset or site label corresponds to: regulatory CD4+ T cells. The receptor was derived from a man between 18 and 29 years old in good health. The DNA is TGTGCCAGCAGCTTAGCAGGGGGCAGGGTAAACTCTAACTATGGCTACACCTTC. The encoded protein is CASSLAGGRVNSNYGYTF.